The following is a T cell receptor (beta chain) sequence with its context. The V segment lost 5 bases and the J segment 5 bases; nucleotides outside the gene matches: 11. There are 16 residues in the CDR3. CDR1 is SGHVS, CDR2 FQNEAQ, per germline. The sample comes from a study of blood T cell repertoires in COVID-19. About the research overall: Samples came from the United States, Italy and Spain, spanning acute and convalescent COVID-19. From T cells, B-cell-depleted T cells, or PBMCs came the material, which was cDNA or gDNA.

In the original workflow: Amplification of reference gene primers provided the estimated nucleated cell counts. Profiling relied on immunoSEQ multiplex PCR, and the TCRdb table lists in-frame clones only, not all of them. D and trimming were read from the DNA, whereas the V and J calls and clone size are those reported in that table. The repertoire holds under 500,000 clones, with around nine tenths as singletons. Sequencing was performed on peripheral blood. The receptor was derived from a woman in her thirties with acute or convalescent COVID-19. This sequence joins TRBV7-8 and TRBJ2-3; 9 positions match TRBD1. The CDR3 reads CASSILQGAPLDTQYF. The CDR3, as DNA: TGTGCCAGCAGCATATTACAGGGGGCGCCTTTAGATACGCAGTATTTT.